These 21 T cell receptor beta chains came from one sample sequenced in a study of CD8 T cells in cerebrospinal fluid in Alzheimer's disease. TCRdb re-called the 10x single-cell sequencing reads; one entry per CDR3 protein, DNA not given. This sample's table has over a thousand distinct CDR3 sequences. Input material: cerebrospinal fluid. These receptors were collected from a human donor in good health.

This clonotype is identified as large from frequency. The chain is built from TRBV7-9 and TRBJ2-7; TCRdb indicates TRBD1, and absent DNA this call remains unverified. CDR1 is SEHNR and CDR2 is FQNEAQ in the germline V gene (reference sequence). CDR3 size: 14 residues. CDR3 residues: CASSFGQGAQEQYF.

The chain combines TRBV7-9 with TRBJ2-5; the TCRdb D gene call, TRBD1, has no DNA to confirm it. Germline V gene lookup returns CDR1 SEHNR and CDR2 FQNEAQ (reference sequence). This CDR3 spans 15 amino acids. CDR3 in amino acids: CASSPGQGKSETQYF.

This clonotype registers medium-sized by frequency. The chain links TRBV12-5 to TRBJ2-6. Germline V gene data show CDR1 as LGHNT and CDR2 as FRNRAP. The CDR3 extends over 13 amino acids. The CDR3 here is CASGLSGANVLTF.

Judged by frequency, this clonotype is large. The CDR3 loop is CASSQGQAQETQYF. The genes are TRBV11-2 and TRBJ2-5; TCRdb reports TRBD1, a call that lacks DNA to check it against. Germline V gene lookup returns CDR1 SGHAT and CDR2 FQNNGV. This CDR3 contains 14 residues.

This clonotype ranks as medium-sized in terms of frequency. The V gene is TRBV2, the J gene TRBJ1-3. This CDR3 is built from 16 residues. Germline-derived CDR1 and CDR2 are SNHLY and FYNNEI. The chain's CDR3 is CASSADRTVSGNTIYF.

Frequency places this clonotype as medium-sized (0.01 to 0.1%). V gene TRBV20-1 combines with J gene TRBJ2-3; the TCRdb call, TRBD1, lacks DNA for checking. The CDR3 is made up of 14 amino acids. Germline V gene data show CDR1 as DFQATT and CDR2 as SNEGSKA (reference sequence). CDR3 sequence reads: CSANLRQGADTQYF.

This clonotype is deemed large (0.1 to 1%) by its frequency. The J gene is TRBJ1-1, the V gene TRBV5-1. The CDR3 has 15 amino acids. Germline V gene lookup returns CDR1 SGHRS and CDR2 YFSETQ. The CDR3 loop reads CASSLDGQVNTEAFF.

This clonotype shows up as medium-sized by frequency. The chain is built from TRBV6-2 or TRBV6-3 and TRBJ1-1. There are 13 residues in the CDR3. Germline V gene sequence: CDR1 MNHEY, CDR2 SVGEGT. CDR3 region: CASSYVRDTEAFF.

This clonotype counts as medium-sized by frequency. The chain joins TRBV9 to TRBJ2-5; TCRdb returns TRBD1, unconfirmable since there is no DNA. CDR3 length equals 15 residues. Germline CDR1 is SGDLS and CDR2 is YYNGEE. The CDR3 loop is CASSLSNREKETQYF.

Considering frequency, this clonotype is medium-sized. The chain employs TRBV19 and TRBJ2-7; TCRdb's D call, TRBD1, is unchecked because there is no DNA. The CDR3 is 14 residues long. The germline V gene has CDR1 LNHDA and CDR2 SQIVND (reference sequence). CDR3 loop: CASSSRDRVNEQYF.

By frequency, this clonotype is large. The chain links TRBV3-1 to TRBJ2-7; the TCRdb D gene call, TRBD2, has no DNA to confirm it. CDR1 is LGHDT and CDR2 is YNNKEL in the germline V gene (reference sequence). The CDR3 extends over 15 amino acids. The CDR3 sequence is CASSQAGLGSYEQYF.

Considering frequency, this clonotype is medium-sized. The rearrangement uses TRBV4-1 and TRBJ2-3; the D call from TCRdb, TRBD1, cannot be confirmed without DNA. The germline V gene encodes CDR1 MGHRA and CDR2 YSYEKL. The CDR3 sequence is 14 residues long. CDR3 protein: CASQGGRSGDTQYF.

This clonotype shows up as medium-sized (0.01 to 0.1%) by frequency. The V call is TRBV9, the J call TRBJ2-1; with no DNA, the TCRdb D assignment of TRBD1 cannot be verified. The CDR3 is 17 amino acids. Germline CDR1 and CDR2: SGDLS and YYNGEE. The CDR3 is CASSETGRQWAYNEQFF.

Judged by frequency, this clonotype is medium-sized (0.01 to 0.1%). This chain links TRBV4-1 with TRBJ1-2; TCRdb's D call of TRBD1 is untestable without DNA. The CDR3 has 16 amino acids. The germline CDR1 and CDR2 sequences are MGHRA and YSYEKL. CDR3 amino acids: CASSQDEQGSYYGYTF.

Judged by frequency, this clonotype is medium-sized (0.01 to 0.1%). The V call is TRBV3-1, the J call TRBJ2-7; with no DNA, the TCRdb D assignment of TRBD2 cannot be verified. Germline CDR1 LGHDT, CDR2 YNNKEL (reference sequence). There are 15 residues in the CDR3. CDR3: CASSQDYGSGIEQYF.

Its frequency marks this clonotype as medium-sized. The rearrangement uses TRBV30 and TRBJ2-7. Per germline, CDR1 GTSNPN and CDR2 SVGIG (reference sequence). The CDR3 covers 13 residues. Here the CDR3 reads CAFGRGSSYEQYF.

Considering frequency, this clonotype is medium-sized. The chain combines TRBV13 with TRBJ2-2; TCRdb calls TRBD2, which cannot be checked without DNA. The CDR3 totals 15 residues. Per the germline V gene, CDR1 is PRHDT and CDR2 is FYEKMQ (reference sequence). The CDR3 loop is CASSFGRASTGELFF. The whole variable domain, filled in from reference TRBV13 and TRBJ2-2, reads AAGVIQSPRHLIKEKRETATLKCYPIPRHDTVYWYQQGPGQDPQFLISFYEKMQSDKGSIPDRFSAQQFSDYHSELNMSSLELGDSALYFCASSFGRASTGELFFGEGSRLTVL.

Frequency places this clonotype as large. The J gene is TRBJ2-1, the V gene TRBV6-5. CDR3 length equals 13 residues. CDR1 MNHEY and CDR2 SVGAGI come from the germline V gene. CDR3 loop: CASIDARNNEQFF.

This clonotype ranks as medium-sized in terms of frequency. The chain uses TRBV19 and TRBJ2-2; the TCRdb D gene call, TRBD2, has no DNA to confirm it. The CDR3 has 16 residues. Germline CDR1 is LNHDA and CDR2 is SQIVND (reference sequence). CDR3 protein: CASTFGAGGPPGELFF.

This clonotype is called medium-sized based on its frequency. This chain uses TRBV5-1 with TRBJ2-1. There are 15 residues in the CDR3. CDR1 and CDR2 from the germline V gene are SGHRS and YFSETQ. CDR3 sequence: CASSLRAGVLNEQFF.

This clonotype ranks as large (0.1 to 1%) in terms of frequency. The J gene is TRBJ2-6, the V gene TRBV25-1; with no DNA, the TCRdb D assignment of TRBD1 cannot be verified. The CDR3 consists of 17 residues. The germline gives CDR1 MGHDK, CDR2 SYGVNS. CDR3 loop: CASSERQAYSGANVLTF.